The T cell receptor beta chain described here comes from a study of T cell responses to AZD1222 COVID-19 vaccine. Points on this clone: Its matching antigen is unknown.

Findings and caveats of the study: Sampling that yielded the repertoires occurred only after the peak T cell response. Regions 160-218 and 743-854 dominated among vaccine-associated CD4 TCRs spanning spike. AZD1222 recipients seropositive at baseline numbered only 5 or 6.

This CDR3 is built from 16 residues. J gave up 2 bases and V 4 bases, and 6 bases lay outside the gene matches. Per the germline V gene, CDR1 is MNHEY and CDR2 is SVGAGI. Sequenced by immunoSEQ multiplex PCR; TCRdb stores in-frame clones only, minus some. The table lists around 130,000 clones, roughly 85% of them singletons. Material: peripheral blood, obtained on day 0 of MenACWY control vaccination. The chain uses TRBV6-5 and TRBJ2-2, with 8 bases aligning to TRBD2. The origin of this receptor is an adult in good health. CDR3 coding DNA: TGTGCCAGCAGTTCCGGACGGGGGGGAAACACCGGGGAGCTGTTTTTT. It codes for CASSSGRGGNTGELFF.